One sample yielded the 21 T cell receptor beta chains listed below, sequenced in a study of blood T cells in healthy people across ages. PCR was performed a second time for about 6 to 12 cycles using a sample-barcoded 5' primer and a J-beta primer mix. MiXCR, applied by TCRdb to the 5' RACE reads, yields one record per CDR3 protein. Among around 1,500,000 distinct CDR3 sequences listed, under 30% were seen once. Input material: blood. The receptors were gathered from a woman in her twenties or thirties in good health.

Many counts were recorded for this clonotype. The V gene is TRBV20-1, the J gene TRBJ1-2; D is perhaps TRBD1 (6 bases). The V and J ends lost 2 bases and 3 bases respectively, with 10 bases between them. There are 13 residues in the CDR3. Germline-derived CDR1 and CDR2 are DFQATT and SNEGSKA (reference sequence). CDR3 in amino acids: CSARPQGDYGYTF. Written as DNA, the CDR3 is TGCAGTGCTAGACCACAGGGCGACTATGGCTACACCTTC.

As concerns this clonotype: At one end the junction does not follow the germline gene, possibly because of a read error. The chain is built from TRBV6-2 or TRBV6-3 and TRBJ2-1, with 9 bases fitting TRBD2. CDR3 length: 15 amino acids. Germline V gene lookup returns CDR1 MNHEY and CDR2 SVGEGT. The CDR3 is CVSTLAGPSYNEQFF. Here the CDR3 DNA reads TGTGTCAGCACCCTAGCGGGGCCCTCTTACAATGAGCAGTTCTTC.

V is TRBV5-4 and J is TRBJ2-5; D is unclear. Trimming pared 4 bases from V and 5 bases from J, leaving 15 bases between. CDR3 length equals 14 residues. Looked up from germline, CDR1 is SGHNT and CDR2 is YYREEE (reference sequence). CDR3 residues: CASSLNWGMETQYF. The CDR3 DNA is TGTGCCAGCAGCCTGAATTGGGGAATGGAGACCCAGTACTTC. Supplemented by reference TRBV5-4 and TRBJ2-5, the full variable domain reads ETGVTQSPTHLIKTRGQQVTLRCSSQSGHNTVSWYQQALGQGPQFIFQYYREEENGRGNFPPRFSGLQFPNYSSELNVNALELDDSALYLCASSLNWGMETQYFGPGTRLLVL.

The chain couples TRBV20-1 to TRBJ2-3; 11 nucleotides agree with TRBD2. The CDR3 is 20 amino acids. V shed 5 bases and J 6 bases; nucleotides not matched to a gene: 25. The germline gives CDR1 DFQATT, CDR2 SNEGSKA (reference sequence). CDR3 nucleotides: TGCAGTGCTGTCAATTTAGGGGGGCGGGGGGCTAGCGGGAGGTTGGATACGCAGTATTTT. Residues: CSAVNLGGRGASGRLDTQYF.

This clonotype showed up many times. The chain uses TRBV12-3 or TRBV12-4 and TRBJ2-1, with 10 bases identical to TRBD1. The V gene end was trimmed by 6 bases and the J gene end by 4 bases; junction bases not matched to a gene: 6. The CDR3 contains 15 residues. Written as DNA, the CDR3 is TGTGCCAGCAGCAAGGACAGGGGGGGGTACAATGAGCAGTTCTTC. Protein product: CASSKDRGGYNEQFF.

The CDR3 DNA follows: TGTGCCAGCAGTGCCCTCAGGGGGGCTAATGAAAAACTGTTTTTT. Amino acid sequence: CASSALRGANEKLFF. This chain links TRBV12-3 or TRBV12-4 with TRBJ1-4, with 7 bases lining up with TRBD1. This CDR3 comprises 15 residues. J gave up 3 bases and V 5 bases, and 6 bases lay outside the gene matches.

The chain joins TRBV6-6 to TRBJ1-5; no reliable D call. V lost 8 bases to trimming and J lost 0 bases, with 8 bases between them. The CDR3 contains 13 residues. From germline, CDR1 is MNHNY and CDR2 SVGAGI (reference sequence). The CDR3 region is CASGWNSNQPQHF. DNA of the CDR3: TGTGCCAGCGGGTGGAATAGCAATCAGCCCCAGCATTTT.

Remarks on this clonotype: A single base separates this from a much larger clone, so it may be a read error. The chain links TRBV12-3 or TRBV12-4 to TRBJ2-1, with 11 bases matching TRBD2. The V gene end was trimmed by 6 bases and the J gene end by 7 bases; junction bases not matched to a gene: 5. CDR3 length equals 14 residues. The CDR3 region is CASRGVAGGNEQFF. CDR3 sequence (DNA): TGTGCCAGCAGGGGAGTAGCGGGAGGGAATGAGCAGTTCTTC.

This clonotype was observed many times. J is TRBJ2-3 and V is TRBV15; D is possibly TRBD1 (7 bases). Germline CDR1 and CDR2: LNHNV and YYDKDF (reference sequence). This CDR3 comprises 15 residues. The ends were cut back, 5 bases at V and 3 bases at J, with 15 bases in the middle. CDR3 loop: CATSQRTGGTDTQYF. The DNA of the CDR3 is TGTGCCACCAGCCAGCGGACAGGAGGGACAGATACGCAGTATTTT.

This clonotype was seen many times. The chain couples TRBV20-1 to TRBJ1-2; D not resolved. Germline loops: CDR1 DFQATT, CDR2 SNEGSKA (reference sequence). Trimming removed 6 bases from V and 4 bases from J, with 9 bases in between. CDR3 length equals 11 residues. The CDR3 region has the DNA TGCAGTGCATCAGATTCCTATGGCTACACCTTC. Protein: CSASDSYGYTF.

Ten or more counts support this clonotype. The chain has TRBV9 and TRBJ2-3; 9 bases fit TRBD2. The V gene's germline CDR1 is SGDLS and CDR2 YYNGEE. The CDR3 is made up of 14 amino acids. Losses at the gene ends were 5 bases for V and 8 bases for J; bases not matched to a gene: 9. The CDR3 DNA is TGTGCCAGCAGTCGAGCGGGAGGAGACGGTACGCAGTATTTT. Its translation: CASSRAGGDGTQYF. Complete variable domain (other parts from reference TRBV9 and TRBJ2-3): DSGVTQTPKHLITATGQRVTLRCSPRSGDLSVYWYQQSLDQGLQFLIQYYNGEERAKGNILERFSAQQFPDLHSELNLSSLELGDSALYFCASSRAGGDGTQYFGPGTRLTVL.

Only a few counts were recorded for this clonotype. The chain combines TRBV6-5 with TRBJ1-1; no definite D call. V lost 2 bases to trimming and J lost 1 base, with 11 bases between them. Germline CDR1 is MNHEY and CDR2 is SVGAGI. The CDR3 has 15 residues. CDR3 protein: CASSYGPWENTEAFF. DNA for the CDR3: TGTGCCAGCAGTTACGGGCCTTGGGAGAACACTGAAGCTTTCTTT.

This clonotype was seen repeatedly, ten times or more. The rearrangement joins TRBV7-3 to TRBJ2-3; D possibly corresponds to TRBD1 (6 bases). This CDR3 has 14 amino acids. Looked up from germline, CDR1 is SGHTA and CDR2 is FQGTGA. Trimming shortened V by 1 base and J by 4 bases, and 9 bases separated the two germline ends. CDR3 sequence: CASSLNSGADTQYF. The DNA for the CDR3 is TGTGCCAGCAGCTTAAACTCAGGGGCAGATACGCAGTATTTT. Using reference TRBV7-3 and TRBJ2-3 for the parts outside the CDR3, the full variable domain is GAGVSQTPSNKVTEKGKYVELRCDPISGHTALYWYRQSLGQGPEFLIYFQGTGAADDSGLPNDRFFAVRPEGSVSTLKIQRTERGDSAVYLCASSLNSGADTQYFGPGTRLTVL.

This clonotype was seen a handful of times. V usage is TRBV6-6 and J usage is TRBJ1-5; D is uncertain. Germline V gene data show CDR1 as MNHNY and CDR2 as SVGAGI (reference sequence). The CDR3 loop spans 15 amino acids. V was clipped by 6 bases and J by 0 bases, with 12 bases between them. In DNA form, the CDR3 reads TGTGCCAGCAGCCTGCAACCGTATAGCAATCAGCCCCAGCATTTT. As protein: CASSLQPYSNQPQHF.

The V and J genes are TRBV6-1 and TRBJ1-1; tentatively, D is TRBD1 (6 bases). This CDR3 has 13 residues. Looked up from germline, CDR1 is MNHNS and CDR2 is SASEGT. Trimming removed 7 bases from V and 11 bases from J, with 20 bases in between. The CDR3 DNA is TGTGCCAGCACTAGCCGTCCAGCCCAGGGGGCTTTCTTT. Its protein product is CASTSRPAQGAFF.

The chain recombines TRBV9 with TRBJ2-1; unclear D gene. The CDR3 is 13 amino acids. Germline V gives CDR1 SGDLS, CDR2 YYNGEE. Trimming stripped 1 base from V and 1 base from J, with 3 bases between. The CDR3 DNA sequence: TGTGCCAGCAGCGTAATGTCCTACAATGAGCAGTTCTTC. Translating gives CASSVMSYNEQFF.

CDR3 region: CSAPDKPGWETQYF. The CDR3 DNA reads as TGCAGTGCTCCGGACAAACCGGGGTGGGAGACCCAGTACTTC. V usage is TRBV20-1 and J usage is TRBJ2-5; D tentatively fits TRBD1 or TRBD2 (5 bases each). CDR3 length equals 14 residues. The germline gives CDR1 DFQATT, CDR2 SNEGSKA (reference sequence). Trimming cost V 5 bases and J 5 bases, with 18 bases left between them.

With respect to this clonotype: Given a much more abundant clone one base away, this may be a read error. V and J are TRBV7-2 and TRBJ2-7, with unresolved D. This CDR3 has 14 residues. CDR1 and CDR2 (germline): SGHTA, FQGNSA. CDR3 region: CASSLALRTVERYF. In DNA, the CDR3 is TGTGCCAGCAGCTTAGCTTTGCGGACCGTCGAGCGGTACTTC.

This clonotype was observed many times. The chain combines TRBV10-3 with TRBJ2-1; maybe TRBD1 (5 bases). This CDR3 region has 12 residues. V was trimmed by 2 bases and J by 8 bases, leaving 7 bases between them. Germline CDR1 reads ENHRY; CDR2 reads SYGVKD. CDR3 sequence reads: CAISEGADEQFF. The CDR3 DNA sequence: TGTGCCATCAGTGAGGGGGCTGATGAGCAGTTCTTC.

This chain connects TRBV7-2 to TRBJ2-1, with D unresolved. CDR1 is SGHTA, CDR2 FQGNSA, per germline. V dropped 1 base and J dropped 9 bases, with 7 bases sitting between them. The CDR3 is 12 residues long. The CDR3 reads CASSLGWSEQFF. The CDR3 bases are TGTGCCAGCAGCTTAGGCTGGTCTGAGCAGTTCTTC. The whole variable domain, remainder taken from reference TRBV7-2 and TRBJ2-1, is GAGVSQSPSNKVTEKGKDVELRCDPISGHTALYWYRQSLGQGLEFLIYFQGNSAPDKSGLPSDRFSAERTGGSVSTLTIQRTQQEDSAVYLCASSLGWSEQFFGPGTRLTVL.

This clonotype occurred many times. The J gene is TRBJ2-5, the V gene TRBV5-1; TRBD2 is a possible D gene (5 bases). CDR3 length: 13 amino acids. The germline V gene has CDR1 SGHRS and CDR2 YFSETQ. The V gene lost 4 bases and the J gene lost 11 bases, with 18 bases spanning the gap. CDR3 residues: CASSPTVGDPQYF. The CDR3 nucleotides read TGCGCCAGCAGCCCAACGGTCGGGGATCCGCAGTACTTC.